This entry features one T cell receptor (beta chain) sequence. The antigen is not known. Sample-barcoded 5' priming and a J-beta primer mix drove a second PCR of roughly 7 to 11 cycles. TCRdb re-called the 5' RACE reads with MiXCR, one entry per CDR3 protein. The sample holds about 1.8 million distinct CDR3 sequences; approximately 50% are singletons and the top ten take 2.1%. V dropped 1 base and J dropped 4; count of bases not matched to a gene: 4. Germline values: CDR1 LNHNV, CDR2 YYDKDF (reference sequence). The CDR3 has 16 amino acids. The sample is drawn from a study of blood T cells in healthy people across ages. Peripheral blood was drawn, around 9.5 milliliters per donor. Study-wide results and limits: With donor CMV status unknown, expanded clonotype changes were possibly confounded.

This sequence joins TRBV15 and TRBJ2-3, with 11 bases matching TRBD2. The material sequenced was blood. This TCR derives from a woman aged 40 to 50 in good health. The CDR3 loop is CATSRVAGGPADTQYF. The CDR3 DNA reads TGTGCCACCAGCAGAGTAGCGGGGGGGCCCGCAGATACGCAGTATTTT.